The clone carrying this T cell receptor beta chain was seen at least ten times. Its antigen is as yet unknown. This specimen belongs to a study of post-analysis software for immune sequencing data. Study-level information: In terms of disease course, relapsing-remitting, secondary progressive and progressive-relapsing multiple sclerosis were included.

The germline gives CDR1 SQVTM, CDR2 ANQGSEA. The CDR3 runs 12 residues. Deletions cut 4 bases from V and 6 bases from J, with 13 bases between. Carried by the TCR beta cDNA libraries were unique molecular identifiers. Input amounts of roughly 0.85 to 10 million T cells were used. These gave about 500,000 cDNA molecules, so each molecule approximated one T cell. Each CDR3 protein is one row after TCRdb ran MiXCR on the PCR reads. Found here are hundreds of thousands of distinct CDR3 sequences, about 27% of them singletons; the top ten hold around 0.55%. Overall study findings and caveats: When compared against controls, multiple sclerosis patients showed significantly lower normalized Chao1 diversity. F-measure co-clustering was strong for batch-matched samples. When patients were compared with controls, 4 or 5 TRBV segments were more frequent, TRBV5-6, TRBV5-1 and TRBV20-1 among them.

This sequence originates from a girl aged 10 to 17 with multiple sclerosis. The chain recombines TRBV29-1 with TRBJ2-7, with D possibly being TRBD1 (6 bases). Sequencing was carried out using blood. The CDR3 is CSVAQGRGEQYF. The CDR3, as DNA: TGCAGCGTTGCACAGGGAAGGGGCGAGCAGTACTTC.